The TCR beta chain described here comes from a study of graft-versus-host responses after intestinal transplantation. Looking at the study overall: Multivisceral, liver-intestinal, or isolated intestinal transplants were performed in recipients. Recipients across the board were started on anti-thymocyte globulin induction, then kept on tacrolimus and steroids for two to three years. Findings and caveats of the study: Analysis identified GvH clones in recipient marrow, with some appearing first in ileum or blood. Early HvG declines after transplant were associated with peak circulating GvH clone levels.

Germline trimming cut 8 bases from V and 6 bases from J; bases unmatched to any gene: 18. The V gene's germline CDR1 is MNHEY and CDR2 SMNVEV (reference sequence). This CDR3 has 17 amino acids. Details on this clone: Its antigen is not identified.

Only in-frame clones appear in the TCRdb table, and some are missing; sequencing was by immunoSEQ multiplex PCR. This sample yields about 71,000 clones, of which about 92% are seen a single time; about 1.3% belongs to the top ten. V gene TRBV27 combines with J gene TRBJ2-2, with 7 bases fitting TRBD2. Here the sequenced sample was unstimulated CD8+ T cells sorted from spleen or lymph node cells, taken before intestinal transplant. The sequence was collected from a human donor who received an intestinal transplant. CDR3 sequence reads: CASSGTTPIEGAGELFF. In DNA, the CDR3 is TGTGCCAGCTCCGGGACTACCCCAATTGAAGGCGCCGGGGAGCTGTTTTTT.